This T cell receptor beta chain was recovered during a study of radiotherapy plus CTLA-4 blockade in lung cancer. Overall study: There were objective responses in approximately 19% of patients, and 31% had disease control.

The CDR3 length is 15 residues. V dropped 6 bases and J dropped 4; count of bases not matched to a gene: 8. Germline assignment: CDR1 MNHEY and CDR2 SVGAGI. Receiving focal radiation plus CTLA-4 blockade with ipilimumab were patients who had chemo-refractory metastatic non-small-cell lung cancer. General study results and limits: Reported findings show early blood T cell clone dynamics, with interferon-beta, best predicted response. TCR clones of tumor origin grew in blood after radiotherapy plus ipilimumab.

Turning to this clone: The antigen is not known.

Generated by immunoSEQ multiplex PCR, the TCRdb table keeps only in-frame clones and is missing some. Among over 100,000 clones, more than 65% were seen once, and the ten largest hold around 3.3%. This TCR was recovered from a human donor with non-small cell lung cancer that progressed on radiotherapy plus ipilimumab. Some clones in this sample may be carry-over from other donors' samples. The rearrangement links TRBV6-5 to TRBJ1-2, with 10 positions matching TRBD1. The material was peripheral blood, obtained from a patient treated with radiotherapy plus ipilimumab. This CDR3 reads CASSPGTGVGYGYTF. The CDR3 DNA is TGTGCCAGCAGCCCCGGGACAGGGGTTGGCTATGGCTACACCTTC.